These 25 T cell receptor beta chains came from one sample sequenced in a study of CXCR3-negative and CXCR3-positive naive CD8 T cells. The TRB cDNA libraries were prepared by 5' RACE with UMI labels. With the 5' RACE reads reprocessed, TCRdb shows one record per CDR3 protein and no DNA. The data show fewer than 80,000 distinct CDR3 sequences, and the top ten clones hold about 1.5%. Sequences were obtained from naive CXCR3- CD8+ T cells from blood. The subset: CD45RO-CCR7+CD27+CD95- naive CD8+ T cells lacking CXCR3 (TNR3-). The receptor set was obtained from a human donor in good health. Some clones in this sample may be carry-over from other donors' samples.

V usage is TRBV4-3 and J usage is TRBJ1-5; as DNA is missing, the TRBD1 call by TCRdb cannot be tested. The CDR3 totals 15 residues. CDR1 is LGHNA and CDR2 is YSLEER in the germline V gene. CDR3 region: CASSQGTGWNQPQHF.

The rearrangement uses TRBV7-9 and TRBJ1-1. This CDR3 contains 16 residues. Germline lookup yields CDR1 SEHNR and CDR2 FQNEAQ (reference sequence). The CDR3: CASSSRELTGNTEAFF.

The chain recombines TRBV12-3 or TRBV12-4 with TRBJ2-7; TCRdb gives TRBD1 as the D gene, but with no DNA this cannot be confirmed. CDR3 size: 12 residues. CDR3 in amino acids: CASSPDRAEQYF.

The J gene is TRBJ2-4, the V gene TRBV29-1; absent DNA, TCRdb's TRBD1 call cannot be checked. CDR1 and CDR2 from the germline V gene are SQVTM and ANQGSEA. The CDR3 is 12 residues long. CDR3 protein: CSVAGTENIQYF.

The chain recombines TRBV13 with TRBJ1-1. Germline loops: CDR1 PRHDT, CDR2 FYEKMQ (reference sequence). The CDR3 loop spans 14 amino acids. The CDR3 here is CASSIGQALGDAFF.

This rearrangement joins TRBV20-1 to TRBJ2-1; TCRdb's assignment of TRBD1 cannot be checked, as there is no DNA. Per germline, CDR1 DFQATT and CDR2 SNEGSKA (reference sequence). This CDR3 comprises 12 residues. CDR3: CSAPGIYNEQFF.

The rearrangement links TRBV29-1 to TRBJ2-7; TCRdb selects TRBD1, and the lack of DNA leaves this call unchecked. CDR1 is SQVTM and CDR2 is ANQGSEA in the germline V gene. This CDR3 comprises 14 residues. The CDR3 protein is CSDSGTGGGYEQYF.

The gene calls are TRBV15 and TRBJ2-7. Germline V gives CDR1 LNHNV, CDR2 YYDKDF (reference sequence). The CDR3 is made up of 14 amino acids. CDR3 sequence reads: CATSRVASSYEQYF.

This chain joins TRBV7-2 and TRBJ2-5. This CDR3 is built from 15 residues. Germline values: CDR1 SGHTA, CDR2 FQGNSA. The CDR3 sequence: CASCRGWGFQETQYF.

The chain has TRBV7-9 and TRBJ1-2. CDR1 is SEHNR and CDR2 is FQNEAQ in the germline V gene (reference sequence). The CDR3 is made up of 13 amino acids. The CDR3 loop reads CASSPNEGGGYTF. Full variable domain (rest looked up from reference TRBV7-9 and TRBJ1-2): DTGVSQNPRHKITKRGQNVTFRCDPISEHNRLYWYRQTLGQGPEFLTYFQNEAQLEKSRLLSDRFSAERPKGSFSTLEIQRTEQGDSAMYLCASSPNEGGGYTFGSGTRLTVV.

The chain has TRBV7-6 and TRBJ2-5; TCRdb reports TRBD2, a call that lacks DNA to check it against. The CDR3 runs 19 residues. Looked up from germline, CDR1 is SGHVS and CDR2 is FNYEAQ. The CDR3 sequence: CASSSAGTSGPVGQETQYF. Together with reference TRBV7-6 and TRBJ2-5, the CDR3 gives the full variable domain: GAGVSQSPRYKVTKRGQDVALRCDPISGHVSLYWYRQALGQGPEFLTYFNYEAQQDKSGLPNDRFSAERPEGSISTLTIQRTEQRDSAMYRCASSSAGTSGPVGQETQYFGPGTRLLVL.

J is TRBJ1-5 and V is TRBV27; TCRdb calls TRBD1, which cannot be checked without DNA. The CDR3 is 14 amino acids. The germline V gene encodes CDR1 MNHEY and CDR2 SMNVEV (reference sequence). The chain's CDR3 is CASSERDGGQPQHF.

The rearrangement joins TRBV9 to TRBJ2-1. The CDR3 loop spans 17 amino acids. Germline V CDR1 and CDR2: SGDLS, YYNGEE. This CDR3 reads CASSDSLDQGTYNEQFF.

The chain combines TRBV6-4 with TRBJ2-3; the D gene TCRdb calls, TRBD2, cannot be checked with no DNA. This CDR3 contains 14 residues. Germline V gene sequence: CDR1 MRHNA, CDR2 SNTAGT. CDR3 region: CASSASGSTDTQYF.

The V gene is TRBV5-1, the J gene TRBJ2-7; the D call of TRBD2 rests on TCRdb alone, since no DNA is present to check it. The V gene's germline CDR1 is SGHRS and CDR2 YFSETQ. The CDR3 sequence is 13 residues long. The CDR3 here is CASSTLAGDEQYF.

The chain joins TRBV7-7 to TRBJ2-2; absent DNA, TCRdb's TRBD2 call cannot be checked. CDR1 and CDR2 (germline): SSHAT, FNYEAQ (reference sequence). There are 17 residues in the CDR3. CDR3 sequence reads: CASSLSPSGVNTGELFF.

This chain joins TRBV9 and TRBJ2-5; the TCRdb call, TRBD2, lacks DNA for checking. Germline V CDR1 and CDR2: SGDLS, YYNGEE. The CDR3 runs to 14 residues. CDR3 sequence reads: CASSVAGGKETQYF.

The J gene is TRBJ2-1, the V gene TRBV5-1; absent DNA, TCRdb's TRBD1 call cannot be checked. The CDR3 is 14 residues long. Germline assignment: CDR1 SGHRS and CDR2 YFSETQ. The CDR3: CASSTGTLGNEQFF. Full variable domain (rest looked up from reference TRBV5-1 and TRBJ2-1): KAGVTQTPRYLIKTRGQQVTLSCSPISGHRSVSWYQQTPGQGLQFLFEYFSETQRNKGNFPGRFSGRQFSNSRSEMNVSTLELGDSALYLCASSTGTLGNEQFFGPGTRLTVL.

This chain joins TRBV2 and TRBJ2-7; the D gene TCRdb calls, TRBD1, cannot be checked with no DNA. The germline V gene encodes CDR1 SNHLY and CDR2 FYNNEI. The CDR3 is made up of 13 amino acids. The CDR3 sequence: CATPTGVAAEQYF.

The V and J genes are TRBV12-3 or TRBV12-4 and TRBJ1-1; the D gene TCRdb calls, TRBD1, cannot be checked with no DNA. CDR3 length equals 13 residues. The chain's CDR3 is CASSMGQHTEAFF.

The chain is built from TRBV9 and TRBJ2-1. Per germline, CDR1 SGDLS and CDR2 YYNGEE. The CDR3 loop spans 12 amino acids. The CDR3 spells CASSVEDNEQFF.

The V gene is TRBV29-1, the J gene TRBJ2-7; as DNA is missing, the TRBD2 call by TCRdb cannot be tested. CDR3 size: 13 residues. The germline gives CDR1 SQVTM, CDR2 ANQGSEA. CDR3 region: CSVLTSGRDEQYF.

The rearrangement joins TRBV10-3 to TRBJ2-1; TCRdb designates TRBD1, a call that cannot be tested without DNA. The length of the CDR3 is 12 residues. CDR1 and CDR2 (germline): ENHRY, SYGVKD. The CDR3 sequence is CAIRTGTDEQFF.

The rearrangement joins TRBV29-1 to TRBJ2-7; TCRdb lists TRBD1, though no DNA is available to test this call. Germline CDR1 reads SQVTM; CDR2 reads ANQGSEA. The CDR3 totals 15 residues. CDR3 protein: CSGFAGQGSQYEQYF.

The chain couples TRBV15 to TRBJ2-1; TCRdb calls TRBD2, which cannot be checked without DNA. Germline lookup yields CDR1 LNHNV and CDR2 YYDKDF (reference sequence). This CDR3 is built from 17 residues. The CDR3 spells CATSREGGLAEADEQFF.